Listed here are 3 T cell receptor beta chains from one sample, sequenced in a study of blood T cell repertoires in COVID-19. Only in-frame clones appear in the TCRdb table, and some are missing; sequencing was by immunoSEQ multiplex PCR. The data hold approximately 210,000 clones, with under 90% observed a single time. Material: peripheral blood. These receptors were obtained from a woman between 40 and 55 years old with active or convalescent COVID-19.

V usage is TRBV2 and J usage is TRBJ2-5; D might be TRBD1 (5 bases). Germline lookup yields CDR1 SNHLY and CDR2 FYNNEI. V was clipped by 6 bases and J by 2 bases, with 13 bases between them. The CDR3 covers 14 residues. The CDR3 is CASRVQGGQETQYF. Here the CDR3 DNA reads TGTGCCAGCAGAGTCCAGGGTGGTCAAGAGACCCAGTACTTC.

This chain joins TRBV12-3 or TRBV12-4 and TRBJ2-1, with 10 bases fitting TRBD2. The CDR3 consists of 12 residues. The V and J ends lost 7 bases and 9 bases, in that order; junction bases with no gene match: 3. The CDR3 sequence is CASTASGSEQFF. For the CDR3, the DNA is TGTGCCAGCACGGCTAGCGGGAGTGAGCAGTTCTTC.

The chain carries TRBV30 and TRBJ1-4; 10 positions agree with TRBD1. In germline, CDR1 is GTSNPN, CDR2 SVGIG (reference sequence). The CDR3 extends over 16 amino acids. V lost 3 bases, J lost 8 bases, and 12 bases stayed unmatched. CDR3 DNA: TGTGCCTGGAGCACTGATGCCGGGACAGGGGCCGAAAAACTGTTTTTT. Encoded protein: CAWSTDAGTGAEKLFF.